These 2 T cell receptor beta chains share one sample of origin, sequenced in a study of cytomegalovirus exposure and HLA in healthy donors. Method: immunoSEQ multiplex PCR; TCRdb's copy keeps in-frame clones and lacks some. The repertoire consists of around 250,000 clones, with almost 90% occurring once and the leading ten covering 0.35% to 0.45%. Sequences were obtained from PBMCs. These receptors originate from a woman younger than 35 in good health and CMV-seronegative.

This chain links TRBV13 with TRBJ1-2; TRBD1 aligns across 7 bases. Trimming at V came to 4 bases and at J to 4 bases, leaving 6 bases not matched to a gene. Germline lookup yields CDR1 PRHDT and CDR2 FYEKMQ (reference sequence). This CDR3 comprises 14 residues. The CDR3 DNA follows: TGTGCCAGCAGCTCCGGGACAGACCCCTATGGCTACACCTTC. Translating gives CASSSGTDPYGYTF.

The chain combines TRBV18 with TRBJ2-7, with 14 positions matching TRBD2. The ends lost 5 bases at V and 1 base at J; junction bases unmatched: 10. The germline V gene encodes CDR1 KGHSH and CDR2 LQKENI. CDR3 length equals 18 residues. The DNA of the CDR3 is TGTGCCAGCTCAAGCAACGGACTAGCGGGGGGAAATTCCTACGAGCAGTACTTC. Amino acid sequence: CASSSNGLAGGNSYEQYF.